This TCR beta chain is from a study of Graves' ophthalmopathy and Graves' hyperthyroidism. Patients were excluded if they had other autoimmune diseases or uncontrolled infections, and likewise if pregnancy or lactation applied. The authors isolated PBMCs from more than 9 ml of fresh peripheral blood. This clonotype occurred many times. Its antigen is currently unknown. The TCR beta CDR3 regions underwent amplification from RNA transcripts. The first round was an RT-PCR with HTBI primers, and the second round was a multiplex PCR. MiXCR, run by TCRdb on the multiplex PCR reads, gives a single entry per CDR3 protein. This sample has about 370,000 distinct CDR3 sequences, with approximately 18% found just once. General study findings and limits: Blood also held most thyroid clonotypes expanded above 0.001 frequency.

The V gene's germline CDR1 is GTSNPN and CDR2 SVGIG (reference sequence). This CDR3 contains 15 residues. Between the trimmed V and J ends, which lost 6 bases and 3 bases, there was a span of 20 bases. V gene TRBV30 combines with J gene TRBJ1-2, with D perhaps matching TRBD1 (6 bases). The sequenced material came from peripheral blood. This clonotype was obtained from an adult woman with stable Graves' hyperthyroidism. The CDR3 bases are TGTGCCTGCCGACCGTTGGGGCAGGGGTACTATGGCTACACCTTC. Translating it yields CACRPLGQGYYGYTF.